Presented here are 13 T cell receptor beta chains from one specimen sequenced in a study of CD8+ T cells in alopecia areata. cDNA reverse transcribed from extracted RNA served as the sequencing template. Using immunoSEQ multiplex PCR, the repertoire was profiled, and TCRdb retains in-frame clones only, with some absent. The profile covers approximately 110,000 clones, none occurring a single time. The sequencing input was lesional skin. These receptors were obtained from a C3H/HeJ mouse with alopecia areata. The strain's MHC: H2-k.

With respect to this clone: Gene names are mouse gene names. The missing CDR3 end, 4 residues past where the read stops, is filled in from the germline J gene. V gene TRBV19 combines with J gene TRBJ2-1; 14 bases fit TRBD2. The CDR3 extends over 17 amino acids. Germline CDR1 FNHDT, CDR2 SITEND (reference sequence). V gave up 0 bases and J gave up 3 bases; unmatched junction bases: 2. Partial CDR3 DNA: TGTGCCAGCAGTATAGGGGACTGGGGGGGCGCCTATGCT. Encoded protein: CASSIGDWGGAYA. The entire CDR3 protein is CASSIGDWGGAYAEQFF.

Note on this clone: These gene names are mouse names. Read sequence stops 4 residues before the CDR3 end, and the germline J gene provides the missing end. This rearrangement joins TRBV13-3 to TRBJ2-5; 9 bases are a match to TRBD1. Germline CDR1 is NNHDY and CDR2 is SYVADS. There are 15 residues in the CDR3. CDR3 residues: CASSDGTGEGDTQYF. CDR3 bases read: TGTGCCAGCAGTGATGGGACAGGGGAGGGGGAC.

This clone turned up a few times. Gene names follow the mouse nomenclature. The read halts 4 residues ahead of the CDR3 end, with the missing end drawn from the germline J gene. This chain uses TRBV19 with TRBJ1-2, with a tentative D call TRBD1 (5 bases). CDR1 and CDR2 (germline): FNHDT, SITEND (reference sequence). The CDR3 runs to 14 residues. Trimming pared 4 bases from V and 2 bases from J, leaving 12 bases between. CDR3: CASSPQTVNSDYTF. The sequenced CDR3 bases are TGTGCCAGCAGTCCTCAGACAGTGAACTCC.

Remarks on this clone: Each gene name is a mouse one. The read stops 4 residues short of the end of the CDR3; the missing end is completed from the germline J gene. V usage is TRBV1 and J usage is TRBJ2-1; 9 nucleotides line up with TRBD1. The CDR3 has 17 residues. Looked up from germline, CDR1 is NSQYPW and CDR2 is LRSPGD (reference sequence). After removal of 3 bases from V and 0 bases from J, the junction contained 6 bases not matched to a gene. The CDR3 sequence: CTCSAPDRGYNYAEQFF. The covered CDR3 bases are TGCACCTGCAGTGCCCCCGACAGGGGGTATAACTATGCT.

This clone was seen a handful of times. Gene names follow the mouse nomenclature. Read data end 4 residues before the CDR3 end; the end is taken from the germline J gene. The V and J genes are TRBV13-3 and TRBJ2-5; TRBD2 matches at 14 bases. There are 17 residues in the CDR3. The ends lost 4 bases at V and 1 base at J; junction bases unmatched: 5. The germline CDR1 and CDR2 sequences are NNHDY and SYVADS. The CDR3 protein is CASSPGLGGRDQDTQYF. Incomplete CDR3 DNA: TGTGCCAGCAGTCCGGGACTGGGGGGGCGCGACCAAGAC.

Points on this clone: Mouse germline and gene names are used. The read stops 4 residues short of the end of the CDR3; the missing end is completed from the germline J gene. The V and J genes are TRBV19 and TRBJ2-1; 8 bases fit TRBD1. With V trimmed by 4 bases and J by 3 bases, 6 bases remained unmatched. The CDR3 runs 15 residues. In germline, CDR1 is FNHDT, CDR2 SITEND (reference sequence). Partial CDR3 DNA: TGTGCCAGCAGTCCATCCGGGACAGGCTATGCT. Its translation: CASSPSGTGYA. The CDR3, in full, reads CASSPSGTGYAEQFF.

This clone was counted ten times or more. Mouse names are used for the genes. The read halts 4 residues ahead of the CDR3 end, with the missing end drawn from the germline J gene. The chain combines TRBV13-3 with TRBJ1-1; 7 bases match TRBD1. The V gene end was trimmed by 4 bases and the J gene end by 3 bases; junction bases not matched to a gene: 6. Germline CDR1 NNHDY, CDR2 SYVADS. The CDR3 is 14 amino acids. Partial CDR3 DNA: TGTGCCAGCAGTTCGACAGGGTGGGACACA. Translation gives CASSSTGWDT. The full CDR3 protein reads CASSSTGWDTEVFF.

Concerning this clone: These gene names are mouse names. The read ends 4 residues shy of where the CDR3 ends; the end is completed using the germline J gene. This chain connects TRBV1 to TRBJ1-2; 8 bases are shared with TRBD1. Per germline, CDR1 NSQYPW and CDR2 LRSPGD (reference sequence). After removal of 4 bases from V and 3 bases from J, the junction contained 4 bases not matched to a gene. This CDR3 spans 14 amino acids. The part of the CDR3 DNA that was read is TGCACCTGCAGTGGACAGGGGTGGGACTCC. This translates into CTCSGQGWDS. The entire CDR3 protein reads CTCSGQGWDSDYTF.

This clone appeared a few times. The database protein in TCRdb disagrees with the DNA translation at residue 11; the sequence shown here was translated from the DNA. Genes here carry mouse names. The read is 3 residues too short to cover the CDR3 end, so that end is filled in from the germline J gene. This chain joins TRBV13-3 and TRBJ1-6, with a tentative D call TRBD1 (6 bases). TRBJ1-6 is sorted into the ORF group, with uncertain function. V gave up 6 bases and J gave up 5 bases, with 12 bases separating them. The germline CDR1 and CDR2 sequences are NNHDY and SYVADS. The CDR3 loop spans 14 amino acids. The covered CDR3 bases are TGTGCCAGCACCACCGGGACAAATAATTCGCCC. This gives the protein CASTTGTNNSP. The complete CDR3 sequence is CASTTGTNNSPLYF.

On this clone: Germline and genes: mouse. The sequence runs out 4 residues before the end of the CDR3; the remainder is reconstructed from the germline J gene. This chain connects TRBV1 to TRBJ2-3; 7 nucleotides match TRBD2. The CDR3 is 16 residues long. J lost 0 bases, V lost 0 bases, and 3 bases had no gene match. The germline V gene encodes CDR1 NSQYPW and CDR2 LRSPGD (reference sequence). CDR3 DNA, as far as it was read: TGCACCTGCAGTGCAGAAACTGGGGTTAGTGCAGAA. Protein sequence: CTCSAETGVSAE. In full, the CDR3 is CTCSAETGVSAETLYF.

Only a few counts were recorded for this clone. Mouse gene names apply. Read sequence stops 4 residues before the CDR3 end, and the germline J gene provides the missing end. The rearrangement links TRBV1 to TRBJ2-3, with a possible D match to TRBD1 (6 bases). V shed 0 bases and J shed 0 bases, with 10 bases lying between them. CDR3 length equals 16 residues. The germline V gene has CDR1 NSQYPW and CDR2 LRSPGD (reference sequence). CDR3 DNA (partial): TGCACCTGCAGTGCAGATCAACAGGGAAGTGCAGAA. Translated: CTCSADQQGSAE. The complete CDR3 sequence is CTCSADQQGSAETLYF.

On this clone: Genes and germline are mouse. The read ends 4 residues early relative to the CDR3; the germline J gene fills the gap. The rearrangement uses TRBV13-3 and TRBJ2-3; the D gene is possibly TRBD1 (7 bases). This CDR3 is 13 amino acids long. V lost 5 bases to trimming and J lost 3 bases, with 10 bases between them. Germline V lookup: CDR1 NNHDY, CDR2 SYVADS. CDR3 region: CASRRGRAETLYF. CDR3 bases read: TGTGCCAGCAGGAGGGGGCGGGCAGAA.

This clone has just a few counts. Gene names and germline refer to mouse. The CDR3 DNA, read in part, is TGTGCCAGCAGTGATATCGGGACAGGGGGCTCGGGA. Amino acid sequence: CASSDIGTGGSG. The whole CDR3 is CASSDIGTGGSGEVFF. The V gene is TRBV13-3, the J gene TRBJ1-1; 12 bases agree with TRBD1. The read ends 4 residues early relative to the CDR3; the germline J gene fills the gap. The CDR3 is 16 residues long. Germline CDR1 NNHDY, CDR2 SYVADS.